The 5 T cell receptor beta chains below come from one sample, sequenced in a study of T cell responses to AZD1222 COVID-19 vaccine. Assay: immunoSEQ multiplex PCR; the TCRdb copy retains only in-frame clones and omits some. The table has about 150,000 clones, 75% to 95% seen once. The material sequenced was peripheral blood, taken 28 days after the second AZD1222 dose. The receptor source for this set is an adult who received the AZD1222 COVID-19 vaccine.

The rearrangement joins TRBV2 to TRBJ1-1, with 11 bases aligning to TRBD1. J was trimmed by 4 bases and V by 6 bases; bases with no gene match: 7. The CDR3 sequence is 15 residues long. Germline-derived CDR1 and CDR2 are SNHLY and FYNNEI. Here the CDR3 reads CASSLEGTGGTEAFF. CDR3 coding DNA: TGTGCCAGCAGCCTAGAAGGGACAGGGGGCACTGAAGCTTTCTTT.

This sequence joins TRBV7-6 and TRBJ2-1; 9 bases map to TRBD2. CDR3 length: 14 residues. With V trimmed by 7 bases and J by 6 bases, 7 bases remained unmatched. The germline V gene encodes CDR1 SGHVS and CDR2 FNYEAQ. The DNA for the CDR3 is TGTGCCAGCACCCGAGCTAGCGGGGTCAATGAGCAGTTCTTC. Its translation is CASTRASGVNEQFF. Full variable domain (rest looked up from reference TRBV7-6 and TRBJ2-1): GAGVSQSPRYKVTKRGQDVALRCDPISGHVSLYWYRQALGQGPEFLTYFNYEAQQDKSGLPNDRFSAERPEGSISTLTIQRTEQRDSAMYRCASTRASGVNEQFFGPGTRLTVL.

The genes are TRBV27 and TRBJ1-1, with 7 bases fitting TRBD1. CDR1 and CDR2 from the germline V gene are MNHEY and SMNVEV (reference sequence). J was trimmed by 0 bases and V by 1 base; bases with no gene match: 2. The length of the CDR3 is 15 residues. CDR3 protein: CASSLWQGVNTEAFF. The CDR3 DNA follows: TGTGCCAGCAGTTTATGGCAGGGGGTGAACACTGAAGCTTTCTTT.

The chain links TRBV12-5 to TRBJ1-1, with D hard to call. Germline CDR1 LGHNT, CDR2 FRNRAP. The CDR3 length is 16 residues. V lost 0 bases and J 4 bases, leaving 15 bases between the germline ends. In DNA form, the CDR3 reads TGTGCTAGTGGTTTGGTACTAAGCTCCCAGAGCACTGAAGCTTTCTTT. Residues: CASGLVLSSQSTEAFF. The full variable domain, in which reference TRBV12-5 and TRBJ1-1 provide the parts outside the CDR3, is DARVTQTPRHKVTEMGQEVTMRCQPILGHNTVFWYRQTMMQGLELLAYFRNRAPLDDSGMPKDRFSAEMPDATLATLKIQPSEPRDSAVYFCASGLVLSSQSTEAFFGQGTRLTVV.

Concerning this clone: Other DNA sequences within the sample encode an identical CDR3. V and J are TRBV12-3 or TRBV12-4 and TRBJ1-5, with unresolved D. Deletions cut 5 bases from V and 4 bases from J, with 9 bases between. This CDR3 contains 13 residues. The CDR3 coding sequence is TGTGCCAGCAGTCTCAGTGGGAATCAGCCCCAGCATTTT. This sequence encodes CASSLSGNQPQHF.